Listed below are T cell receptor beta chains from one sample, sequenced in a study of technical replicates of blood from a few donors. Clones were read by immunoSEQ multiplex PCR, and TCRdb kept only the in-frame ones, dropping some. Of fewer than 70,000 clones listed, around 88% are singletons. The sample comprised PBMCs. These receptors all come from a human donor in good health. Some clones in this sample may be carry-over from other donors' samples. CDR3s include the opening cysteine and the closing phenylalanine or tryptophan. The D gene is left open where the match is weak. Some rows mark clone size as missing; the rest say once, few, many or name a class of expanded clone.

j_call: TRBJ1-2; d_call: TRBD1; clone_size: -; v_call: TRBV19; cdr3_nt: TGTGCCAGTAGTCCTCCCGGACAGGGGGGCTATGGCTACACCTTC; cdr3_aa: CASSPPGQGGYGYTF
j_call: TRBJ1-2; d_call: -; clone_size: -; v_call: TRBV5-5; cdr3_nt: TGTGCCAGCAGCCTATCAGGAGGCACTGGCTACACCTTC; cdr3_aa: CASSLSGGTGYTF
j_call: TRBJ2-7; d_call: TRBD1; clone_size: -; v_call: TRBV5-1; cdr3_nt: TGCGCCAGCAGCTTGATGGGACAGGGCCCCTACGAGCAGTACTTC; cdr3_aa: CASSLMGQGPYEQYF
j_call: TRBJ1-1; d_call: -; clone_size: -; v_call: TRBV19; cdr3_nt: TGTGCCAGTAGTATAAAGGACTCTGAAGCTTTCTTT; cdr3_aa: CASSIKDSEAFF
j_call: TRBJ1-4; d_call: -; clone_size: -; v_call: TRBV19; cdr3_nt: TGTGCCAGCGCCGGGAAAAATGAAAAACTGTTTTTT; cdr3_aa: CASAGKNEKLFF
j_call: TRBJ2-1; d_call: TRBD2; clone_size: -; v_call: TRBV27; cdr3_nt: TGTGCCAGCAGTGGATACGGGATTACGGGAGGGGGGGCTGTATACAATGAGCAGTTCTTC; cdr3_aa: CASSGYGITGGGAVYNEQFF
j_call: TRBJ1-3; d_call: -; clone_size: -; v_call: TRBV27; cdr3_nt: TGTGCCAGCGCATTACGGGGTTCCTCTGGAAACACCATATATTTT; cdr3_aa: CASALRGSSGNTIYF
j_call: TRBJ2-3; d_call: -; clone_size: -; v_call: TRBV5-7; cdr3_nt: TGTGCCAGCAGCTTCAGGGTGCCAGATACGCAGTATTTT; cdr3_aa: CASSFRVPDTQYF
j_call: TRBJ2-7; d_call: -; clone_size: -; v_call: TRBV4-3; cdr3_nt: TGCGCCAGCAGCCAAGTGAGGAAAAGCGAGCAGTACTTC; cdr3_aa: CASSQVRKSEQYF
j_call: TRBJ1-1; d_call: TRBD1; clone_size: -; v_call: TRBV9; cdr3_nt: TGTGCCAGCAGCGCGGGACAGTCGATATTAAACACTGAAGCTTTCTTT; cdr3_aa: CASSAGQSILNTEAFF
j_call: TRBJ2-7; d_call: -; clone_size: -; v_call: TRBV4-3; cdr3_nt: TGCGCCAGCAGCCAAGGGGCTAGCTGGGACGAGCAGTACTTC; cdr3_aa: CASSQGASWDEQYF
j_call: TRBJ2-7; d_call: -; clone_size: -; v_call: TRBV27; cdr3_nt: TGTGCCAGCAGTCCAGGACAGAGAGTCTACGAGCAGTACTTC; cdr3_aa: CASSPGQRVYEQYF
j_call: TRBJ2-2; d_call: TRBD2; clone_size: once; v_call: TRBV4-2; cdr3_nt: TGTGCCAGCAGCCAGGGTCTCCGCGGGAGTCACACCGGGGAGCTGTTTTTT; cdr3_aa: CASSQGLRGSHTGELFF
j_call: TRBJ2-7; d_call: TRBD1; clone_size: -; v_call: TRBV2; cdr3_nt: TGTGCCAGCAGTGAATCGTGGAGGACAGGGGCCGAGCAGTACTTC; cdr3_aa: CASSESWRTGAEQYF
j_call: TRBJ2-2; d_call: -; clone_size: -; v_call: TRBV7-8; cdr3_nt: TGTGCCAGCAGCTTAGGAGCGGGCGCCAGGACCGGGGAGCTGTTTTTT; cdr3_aa: CASSLGAGARTGELFF
j_call: TRBJ2-5; d_call: -; clone_size: -; v_call: TRBV5-1; cdr3_nt: TGCGCCAGCAGCTTGGCGGTCGAGGAGACCCAGTACTTC; cdr3_aa: CASSLAVEETQYF
j_call: TRBJ2-3; d_call: -; clone_size: -; v_call: TRBV5-1; cdr3_nt: TGCGCCAGCAGCAATGGGTACAGGCTCACAGATACGCAGTATTTT; cdr3_aa: CASSNGYRLTDTQYF
j_call: TRBJ2-1; d_call: TRBD2; clone_size: -; v_call: TRBV6-1; cdr3_nt: TGTGCCAGCAGTGTACTAGCGGGAGAAATCTACAATGAGCAGTTCTTC; cdr3_aa: CASSVLAGEIYNEQFF
j_call: TRBJ1-3; d_call: -; clone_size: -; v_call: TRBV2; cdr3_nt: TGTGCCAGCAGTGAAACCGCGAAGAGAAACACCATATATTTT; cdr3_aa: CASSETAKRNTIYF
j_call: TRBJ1-4; d_call: -; clone_size: -; v_call: TRBV5-6; cdr3_nt: TGTGCCAGCAGCCCTGTACAGGCCCAAAGTGAAAAACTGTTTTTT; cdr3_aa: CASSPVQAQSEKLFF
j_call: TRBJ1-2; d_call: TRBD1; clone_size: -; v_call: TRBV6-1; cdr3_nt: TGTGCCAGCAGTGACGTGCGGACAGGCCTGCCCAATGGCTACACCTTC; cdr3_aa: CASSDVRTGLPNGYTF
j_call: TRBJ1-5; d_call: -; clone_size: -; v_call: TRBV19; cdr3_nt: TGTGCCAGTAGTGCCCCCGGGGGGGGCCAGCCCCAGCATTTT; cdr3_aa: CASSAPGGGQPQHF
j_call: TRBJ2-5; d_call: TRBD1; clone_size: -; v_call: TRBV6-5; cdr3_nt: TGTGCCAGCAGTTACTCGGGACAGGGGGCTGAGACCCAGTACTTC; cdr3_aa: CASSYSGQGAETQYF
j_call: TRBJ1-2; d_call: -; clone_size: once; v_call: TRBV18; cdr3_nt: TGTGCCAGCTCACCCCCCGTCCGCTATGGCTACACCTTC; cdr3_aa: CASSPPVRYGYTF
j_call: TRBJ2-7; d_call: TRBD1; clone_size: -; v_call: TRBV5-1; cdr3_nt: TGCGCCAGCAGCTCGACAGGGCTGGGGGATTTCTACGAGCAGTACTTC; cdr3_aa: CASSSTGLGDFYEQYF
j_call: TRBJ2-2; d_call: TRBD2; clone_size: once; v_call: TRBV7-2; cdr3_nt: TGTGCCAGCAGTAGGACTAGCGGGGGGAACACCGGGGAGCTGTTTTTT; cdr3_aa: CASSRTSGGNTGELFF
j_call: TRBJ2-3; d_call: -; clone_size: -; v_call: TRBV4-2; cdr3_nt: TGTGCCAGCAGCCAAGGGCGGAGTTCTAGCACAGATACGCAGTATTTT; cdr3_aa: CASSQGRSSSTDTQYF
j_call: TRBJ1-5; d_call: TRBD1; clone_size: -; v_call: TRBV30; cdr3_nt: TGTGCCTGGAGTGTTGGGACAGGGGGTCAGCCCCAGCATTTT; cdr3_aa: CAWSVGTGGQPQHF
j_call: TRBJ2-7; d_call: TRBD2; clone_size: -; v_call: TRBV25-1; cdr3_nt: TGTGCCAGCAGTGAATCCGGGGGGGCCTACGAGCAGTACTTC; cdr3_aa: CASSESGGAYEQYF
j_call: TRBJ2-7; d_call: TRBD1; clone_size: -; v_call: TRBV6-5; cdr3_nt: TGTGCCAGCACGACAGGGAATAGGGTCTACGAGCAGTACTTC; cdr3_aa: CASTTGNRVYEQYF
j_call: TRBJ2-7; d_call: TRBD2; clone_size: -; v_call: TRBV13; cdr3_nt: TGTGCCAGCAGCTTAGCAGGGCGCGGTAGCGGGGCGAACTACGAGCAGTACTTC; cdr3_aa: CASSLAGRGSGANYEQYF
j_call: TRBJ2-7; d_call: -; clone_size: -; v_call: TRBV7-6; cdr3_nt: TGTGCCAGCAGCTTTGGAGACTCCTTCTACGAGCAGTACTTC; cdr3_aa: CASSFGDSFYEQYF
j_call: TRBJ2-7; d_call: TRBD1; clone_size: -; v_call: TRBV6-5; cdr3_nt: TGTGCCAGCAGTTCAGGACAGGGGGCCTACGAGCAGTACTTC; cdr3_aa: CASSSGQGAYEQYF
j_call: TRBJ2-5; d_call: TRBD2; clone_size: -; v_call: TRBV9; cdr3_nt: TGTGCCAGCAGCGTAGGAAGCGGGGAGGAGACCCAGTACTTC; cdr3_aa: CASSVGSGEETQYF
j_call: TRBJ2-7; d_call: -; clone_size: -; v_call: TRBV29-1; cdr3_nt: TGCAGCGTTGGTTCCGGGATTAACTCCTACGAGCAGTACTTC; cdr3_aa: CSVGSGINSYEQYF
j_call: TRBJ1-3; d_call: -; clone_size: -; v_call: TRBV4-3; cdr3_nt: TGCGCCAGCAGCCAAGATCTAGTCGGACAGAGCTCTGGAAACACCATATATTTT; cdr3_aa: CASSQDLVGQSSGNTIYF
j_call: TRBJ1-5; d_call: TRBD1; clone_size: -; v_call: TRBV5-1; cdr3_nt: TGCGCCAGCAGCCCCGGGACAGGGCTCGGTCAGCCCCAGCATTTT; cdr3_aa: CASSPGTGLGQPQHF
j_call: TRBJ2-2; d_call: -; clone_size: -; v_call: TRBV5-4; cdr3_nt: TGTGCCAGCAGCTTGGACAGTTCCGGGGAGCTGTTTTTT; cdr3_aa: CASSLDSSGELFF
j_call: TRBJ2-7; d_call: -; clone_size: medium-sized; v_call: TRBV14; cdr3_nt: TGTGCCAGCAGCCAACGAGGGATCTACGAGCAGTACTTC; cdr3_aa: CASSQRGIYEQYF
j_call: TRBJ2-1; d_call: TRBD2; clone_size: -; v_call: TRBV18; cdr3_nt: TGTGCCAGCTCACTCCTTGGTGGACTAGCCTACAATGAGCAGTTCTTC; cdr3_aa: CASSLLGGLAYNEQFF
j_call: TRBJ2-7; d_call: -; clone_size: once; v_call: TRBV11-2; cdr3_nt: TGTGCCAGCAGCATCAACAGGGAGCAGTACTTC; cdr3_aa: CASSINREQYF